This T cell receptor beta chain was obtained from a study of T cell responses to AZD1222 COVID-19 vaccine. The repertoire was sequenced with immunoSEQ multiplex PCR; TCRdb's copy has only in-frame clones and lacks some. The sample carries 120,000 to 150,000 clones, around 88% recorded once. V lost 5 bases to trimming and J lost 3 bases; unmatched junction nucleotides: 7. Germline CDR1 is MNHEY and CDR2 is SVGEGT. The CDR3 consists of 14 residues. As concerns this clone: Its antigen is unidentified.

Study results and caveats: The donor group comprised mostly white British people and more females; the analysis possibly underestimated clonal diversity.

The V call is TRBV6-2 or TRBV6-3, the J call TRBJ2-7; TRBD2 aligns across 7 bases. The sequence derives from an adult in good health. The sequenced sample was peripheral blood, obtained on day 0 of AZD1222 vaccination. CDR3 amino acids: CASSGLAESYEQYF. CDR3 bases: TGTGCCAGCAGTGGCCTAGCGGAAAGCTACGAGCAGTACTTC.